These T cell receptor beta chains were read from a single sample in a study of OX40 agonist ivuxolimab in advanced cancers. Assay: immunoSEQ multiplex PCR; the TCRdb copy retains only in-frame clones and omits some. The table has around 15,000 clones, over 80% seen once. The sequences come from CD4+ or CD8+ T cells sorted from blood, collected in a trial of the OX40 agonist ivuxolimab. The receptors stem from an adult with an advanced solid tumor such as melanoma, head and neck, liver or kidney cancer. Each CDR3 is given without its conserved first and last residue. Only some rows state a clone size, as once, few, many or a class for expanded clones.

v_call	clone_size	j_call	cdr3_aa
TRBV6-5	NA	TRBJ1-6	ASSYATDTGSALH
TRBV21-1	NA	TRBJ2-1	ASSKEGASSYNEQF
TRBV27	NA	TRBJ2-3	ASRPHILVLRDPVTDTQY
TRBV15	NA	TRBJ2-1	ATSRWDRGRRNEQF
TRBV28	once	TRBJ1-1	ASRGQGKNTEAF
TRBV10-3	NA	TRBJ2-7	AISESLVAGVYEQY
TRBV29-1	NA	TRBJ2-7	SVMGLARGPYEQY
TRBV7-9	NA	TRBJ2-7	ASSHRDRSSYEQY
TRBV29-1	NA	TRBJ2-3	SVEGLDTQY
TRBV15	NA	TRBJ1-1	ATSRERGGTEAF
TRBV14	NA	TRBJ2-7	ASSQGVDGRLPYEQY